A single sample gave rise to the 21 T cell receptor beta chains below, sequenced in a study of T cell changes during pregnancy in multiple sclerosis. Only in-frame clones appear in the TCRdb table, and some are missing; sequencing was by immunoSEQ multiplex PCR. The sample consists of around 44,000 clones, 88% of them appearing once. Sequenced here: CD4+ T cells from peripheral blood mononuclear cells, sampled in the second trimester of pregnancy. The receptors were gathered from a female donor with multiple sclerosis, enrolled in a pregnancy study.

The chain links TRBV6-6 to TRBJ2-2; TRBD2 matches 8 bases. CDR3 length: 14 residues. With V trimmed by 10 bases and J by 3 bases, 7 bases remained unmatched. Looked up from germline, CDR1 is MNHNY and CDR2 is SVGAGI (reference sequence). CDR3 region: CATKILADTGELFF. The DNA for the CDR3 is TGTGCCACCAAGATACTAGCGGACACCGGGGAGCTGTTTTTT.

This clone was counted a few times. V usage is TRBV28 and J usage is TRBJ2-2, with a tentative D call TRBD2 (6 bases). The ends were cut back, 6 bases at V and 5 bases at J, with 16 bases in the middle. Germline CDR1 and CDR2: MDHEN and SYDVKM. The CDR3 has 15 amino acids. The CDR3 sequence is CASRTEDYGTGELFF. CDR3 DNA: TGTGCCAGCAGGACTGAGGACTACGGAACCGGGGAGCTGTTTTTT. The full variable domain, with the rest looked up from reference TRBV28 and TRBJ2-2, is DVKVTQSSRYLVKRTGEKVFLECVQDMDHENMFWYRQDPGLGLRLIYFSYDVKMKEKGDIPEGYSVSREKKERFSLILESASTNQTSMYLCASRTEDYGTGELFFGEGSRLTVL.

V and J are TRBV10-3 and TRBJ2-7, with 12 nucleotides matching TRBD2. The length of the CDR3 is 13 residues. Per the germline V gene, CDR1 is ENHRY and CDR2 is SYGVKD. The trim removed 10 bases at V and 7 bases at J, leaving 8 bases unmatched. The CDR3 region is CATRLAGEGEQYF. CDR3 sequence (DNA): TGTGCCACCCGACTAGCGGGAGAGGGTGAGCAGTACTTC.

This chain links TRBV19 with TRBJ2-7, with D tentatively TRBD1 (6 bases). Trimming removed 10 bases at V and 0 bases at J, with 13 bases between. CDR1 and CDR2 (germline): LNHDA, SQIVND (reference sequence). CDR3 length: 13 amino acids. The CDR3 is CATRQESSYEQYF. Here the CDR3 DNA reads TGTGCCACCCGACAGGAGAGCTCCTACGAGCAGTACTTC.

The V call is TRBV5-1, the J call TRBJ2-1; 10 bases are shared with TRBD2. After removal of 4 bases from V and 4 bases from J, the junction contained 2 bases not matched to a gene. CDR3 size: 14 residues. Germline V gene sequence: CDR1 SGHRS, CDR2 YFSETQ. CDR3 bases: TGCGCCAGCAGCCTGACTAGCGGGTACAATGAGCAGTTCTTC. Translation gives CASSLTSGYNEQFF.

The J gene is TRBJ1-1, the V gene TRBV27, with 7 bases identical to TRBD1. The germline V gene has CDR1 MNHEY and CDR2 SMNVEV (reference sequence). The CDR3 contains 13 residues. Trimming cost V 0 bases and J 11 bases; bases outside gene matches: 6. The CDR3 DNA reads TGTGCCAGCAGTTTATCGACTGACAGGGCGGCTTTCTTT. The encoded protein is CASSLSTDRAAFF.

The chain joins TRBV6-6 to TRBJ2-4, with D possibly TRBD1 on 5 matching bases. The CDR3 has 15 residues. V dropped 7 bases and J dropped 6 bases, with 19 bases sitting between them. Germline values: CDR1 MNHNY, CDR2 SVGAGI (reference sequence). CDR3 DNA: TGTGCCAGCATGGTGGCCAGGGCAGATGTAAACATTCAGTACTTC. Protein sequence: CASMVARADVNIQYF.

The V call is TRBV27, the J call TRBJ2-5; 9 bases are shared with TRBD2. J lost 4 bases, V lost 1 base, and 7 bases had no gene match. The CDR3 sequence is 16 residues long. Germline V gives CDR1 MNHEY, CDR2 SMNVEV (reference sequence). For the CDR3, the DNA is TGTGCCAGCAGTTTATGGGGCGCGGGAGGGTTAGAGACCCAGTACTTC. Translated: CASSLWGAGGLETQYF.

V usage is TRBV18 and J usage is TRBJ2-5; 10 positions match TRBD2. From germline, CDR1 is KGHSH and CDR2 LQKENI. V trimming: 4 bases; J trimming: 4 bases; junction bases outside the gene matches: 6. This CDR3 is built from 15 residues. CDR3 coding DNA: TGTGCCAGCTCACTAGGCTCTAGCGGGAGAGAGACCCAGTACTTC. Amino acid sequence: CASSLGSSGRETQYF.

This rearrangement joins TRBV6-1 to TRBJ1-5; D ambiguous. V was cut by 3 bases and J by 3 bases, with 6 bases left in between. The CDR3 runs to 13 residues. CDR1 is MNHNS and CDR2 is SASEGT in the germline V gene. The CDR3, as DNA: TGTGCCAGCAGTGAGCGGTACAATCAGCCCCAGCATTTT. Amino acid sequence: CASSERYNQPQHF.

The genes are TRBV5-1 and TRBJ2-7, with 8 bases lining up with TRBD2. Germline V gene sequence: CDR1 SGHRS, CDR2 YFSETQ. The ends lost 7 bases at V and 7 bases at J; junction bases unmatched: 10. The CDR3 contains 13 residues. CDR3 region: CASQQAGDREQYF. The DNA for the CDR3 is TGCGCCAGCCAACAAGCGGGAGACCGAGAGCAGTACTTC. The variable domain in full, with the rest retrieved from reference TRBV5-1 and TRBJ2-7, is KAGVTQTPRYLIKTRGQQVTLSCSPISGHRSVSWYQQTPGQGLQFLFEYFSETQRNKGNFPGRFSGRQFSNSRSEMNVSTLELGDSALYLCASQQAGDREQYFGPGTRLTVT.

This rearrangement joins TRBV29-1 to TRBJ1-2; perhaps TRBD1 as D (5 bases). The CDR3 covers 11 residues. The germline CDR1 and CDR2 sequences are SQVTM and ANQGSEA. Trimming pared 4 bases from V and 7 bases from J, leaving 10 bases between. In nucleotides, the CDR3 is TGCAGCGTTGCTGGGGGAGGTGGCTACACCTTC. This codes for CSVAGGGGYTF.

This clone was picked up a small number of times. The chain combines TRBV6-5 with TRBJ2-5; TRBD1 might be the D (5 bases). The CDR3 loop spans 15 amino acids. V shed 5 bases and J shed 12 bases, with 25 bases lying between them. Per germline, CDR1 MNHEY and CDR2 SVGAGI. For the CDR3, the DNA is TGTGCCAGCAGTAACCCTGGGGCAGCTTCTCCAACGGAGTACTTC. Translated, it gives CASSNPGAASPTEYF.

V gene TRBV29-1 combines with J gene TRBJ2-1, with D possibly matching TRBD2 (5 bases). The CDR3 is 14 residues long. The V gene's germline CDR1 is SQVTM and CDR2 ANQGSEA. The ends were cut back, 7 bases at V and 9 bases at J, with 22 bases in the middle. CDR3 in DNA: TGCAGCGGTACACTAGGTTTTCCCTTTCCTGAGCAGTTCTTC. It yields the protein CSGTLGFPFPEQFF.

This clone has a single count. The chain carries TRBV28 and TRBJ2-5, with 7 bases fitting TRBD1. J gave up 11 bases and V 5 bases, and 14 bases lay outside the gene matches. The CDR3 spans 14 residues. Germline V lookup: CDR1 MDHEN, CDR2 SYDVKM. The CDR3 reads CASSTRPRTGQQYF. The CDR3 coding sequence is TGTGCCAGCAGTACCCGCCCTCGAACGGGACAGCAGTACTTC.

The chain recombines TRBV5-4 with TRBJ2-5; 9 positions agree with TRBD1. Germline V CDR1 and CDR2: SGHNT, YYREEE (reference sequence). V lost 4 bases, J lost 5 bases, and 12 bases stayed unmatched. This CDR3 comprises 16 residues. The CDR3 sequence: CASSEGTGIDLETQYF. CDR3 DNA sequence: TGTGCCAGCAGCGAGGGGACAGGGATCGATTTGGAGACCCAGTACTTC.

This rearrangement joins TRBV28 to TRBJ1-4, with D hard to call. V gave up 7 bases and J gave up 2 bases, with 11 bases separating them. The germline CDR1 and CDR2 sequences are MDHEN and SYDVKM. The CDR3 sequence is 14 residues long. This CDR3 reads CASTHGWTNEKLFF. The CDR3 DNA reads TGTGCCAGCACCCACGGTTGGACTAATGAAAAACTGTTTTTT. Full variable domain (outside the CDR3, taken from reference TRBV28 and TRBJ1-4): DVKVTQSSRYLVKRTGEKVFLECVQDMDHENMFWYRQDPGLGLRLIYFSYDVKMKEKGDIPEGYSVSREKKERFSLILESASTNQTSMYLCASTHGWTNEKLFFGSGTQLSVL.

The V gene is TRBV28, the J gene TRBJ2-1, with D possibly TRBD2 on 6 matching bases. The CDR3 has 15 residues. V lost 6 bases, J lost 3 bases, and 15 bases lay in between. Germline V gene data show CDR1 as MDHEN and CDR2 as SYDVKM. CDR3 in DNA: TGTGCCAGCAGAGCCCCGGGACTGAGCTACAATGAGCAGTTCTTC. It codes for CASRAPGLSYNEQFF.

The table lists this clone with a count of one. This chain links TRBV18 with TRBJ2-3, with D tentatively TRBD2 (6 bases). With 5 bases removed from V and 5 bases from J, the gap between germline ends came to 20 bases. This CDR3 has 16 amino acids. Germline V gene lookup returns CDR1 KGHSH and CDR2 LQKENI. The CDR3 DNA reads TGTGCCAGCTCAGCCACAGCGCGGGATAGTCAAGATACGCAGTATTTT. Translated: CASSATARDSQDTQYF. The full variable domain, rest sourced from reference TRBV18 and TRBJ2-3, is NAGVMQNPRHLVRRRGQEARLRCSPMKGHSHVYWYRQLPEEGLKFMVYLQKENIIDESGMPKERFSAEFPKEGPSILRIQQVVRGDSAAYFCASSATARDSQDTQYFGPGTRLTVL.

The chain has TRBV10-3 and TRBJ2-7; 10 bases fit TRBD1. CDR3 size: 15 residues. Germline assignment: CDR1 ENHRY and CDR2 SYGVKD. V was clipped by 8 bases and J by 3 bases; unmatched bases: 10. Here the CDR3 DNA reads TGTGCCATCGGCCGACAGGGGGCCCAGGTCTACGAGCAGTACTTC. Encoded protein: CAIGRQGAQVYEQYF.

The gene calls are TRBV19 and TRBJ2-3; TRBD1 is a possible D gene (6 bases). The CDR3 is 15 amino acids. Per the germline V gene, CDR1 is LNHDA and CDR2 is SQIVND (reference sequence). V was cut by 2 bases and J by 2 bases, with 11 bases left in between. The CDR3 nucleotides are TGTGCCAGTAGTATAACAGGGTCGAACACAGATACGCAGTATTTT. Translation gives CASSITGSNTDTQYF.